The clone carrying this T cell receptor (beta chain) has just a few counts. Its antigen is as yet unknown. The data originate from a study of cytomegalovirus exposure and HLA in healthy donors. Study-level points and caveats: Later on, analysis showed that most CMV-associated TCR beta chains appeared to be HLA-restricted. In vitro checks showed that a few CMV-associated chains really do target CMV antigens. Among donors in an Asian-associated ancestry cluster, a later analysis reportedly found fewer N-insertions than the roughly 680-donor mean.

Germline CDR1 is MNHEY and CDR2 is SMNVEV (reference sequence). V lost 7 bases and J 4 bases, leaving 13 bases between the germline ends. This CDR3 comprises 13 residues. Primers for the PCR totalled 60 Vbeta and 13 Jbeta. TCRdb's table, derived via immunoSEQ multiplex PCR, lists solely in-frame clones and lacks some. Seen here are 150,000 to 200,000 clones, approximately 70% observed once, and the top ten hold around 4.6%. Sequencing used PBMCs. The V call is TRBV27, the J call TRBJ1-1, with D possibly matching TRBD1 (5 bases). This sequence originates from a man aged 18 to 35 in good health and CMV-seropositive. This CDR3 is CASMGGVGTEAFF. As DNA, the CDR3 is TGTGCCAGCATGGGGGGAGTCGGCACTGAAGCTTTCTTT.